This T cell receptor beta chain originates from a study of human T cells and chemical hapten exposure (dated by TCRdb to about 2021). For the study in its entirety: For sensitization, 2% DPC in acetone was applied to a roughly 2 cm by roughly 2 cm area of upper inner arm skin. Patients additionally received weekly therapeutic DPC doses to the scalp throughout the roughly 25-week study period. Patch testing on the upper back used Finn chambers containing 0.01% DPC, with scoring done after 6 days according to International Contact Dermatitis Research Group standards. The patient cohort, mostly female, included alopecia areata with under or over 50% scalp involvement, alopecia totalis and alopecia universalis. The libraries were sequenced as a pool, and the TCR yield per sample differed mostly because of small variations in library volumes within the pool. In alopecia patients, the study followed how the peripheral blood TCR repertoire changed in vivo over primary and secondary sensitization to diphenylcyclopropenone (DPC), a hapten. Patient blood was sampled pre-sensitization (week 0) and at 2, 6 and about 24 weeks after DPC sensitization. Around 30 alopecia patients provided blood for TCR sequencing at one to four time points (pre-sensitization, 2, 6 and 24 weeks).

The time point label here, explained by the study, means: patch test 1, 2 weeks after DPC sensitization. In light of the paper, this sample's treatment or condition label describes: therapeutic diphenylcyclopropenone sensitization with weekly scalp DPC. Blood at each patch-test visit was drawn before the patch test was applied. To be eligible, patients had to be aged 18 to 70, diagnosed with alopecia and judged suitable for DPC therapy, while pregnant patients were excluded. Total RNA was extracted from unfractionated whole blood that had been collected in Tempus Blood RNA tubes. The library came from RACE. The sequencing machine was a NextSeq 500. Library preparation attached unique molecular identifiers to individual cDNA molecules for quantitative, reproducible TCR counting. Each blood RNA sample was used to sequence both TCR alpha and TCR beta chains. The authors' analysis ran thus. Samples had a median of roughly 98,000 TCRs, with a range from roughly 23,224 to 700,000. V, J and CDR3 annotation of the TCR reads was carried out using the Decombinator software suite. Every sample was subsampled to the same number of TCRs (28,000) for the PS versus PT1 abundance plots. Expanded TCRs were defined as absent before sensitization and observed at least eight times at the 2-week time point. TCRdb handled the public reads itself, with Q25 trimming in fastp and clone calling in MiXCR, and kept productive beta chains. Each CDR3 protein gets just one entry, which takes the most common genes and DNA from the rows behind it. V and J calls and clone size were set by TCRdb, not the authors. The table for this sample lists approximately 80,000 distinct CDR3 sequences; approximately 12% of them were counted only once. About 4.2% of the sample rests with the top ten.

The germline V gene provides CDR1 KGHSY and CDR2 FQNENV. V is pruned by 2 bases and J by 7 bases, leaving 8 bases of the junction without a gene match. There are 15 amino acids in the CDR3, from cysteine to phenylalanine inclusive. This entry keeps only the CDR3 DNA: 45 bases, framed from base 1. Overall results and qualifications from the work: Repeated subsampling changed both the strength of the expansion versus patch-test correlation and the threshold at which that correlation became significant. Alopecia, a presumed autoimmune disease, was present in all patients, so the immune response of the patients might differ from that of healthy individuals. The number of TCRs above 1 in 1000 frequency did not change with DPC sensitization; there was no evidence of global repertoire structure alterations. Patch test score correlated positively with the number of PT1 expanded TCRs, reaching significance at thresholds 8, 16 and 32 but not at 4. Expanded TCRs formed significantly more large CDR3 similarity clusters than pre-sensitization or healthy control sets, consistent with antigen-driven responses.

This clonotype has at least ten counts. The clone's antigen remains unknown. No qualities accompany the bases; no much larger clone lies one base away. This TCR came from a woman in her 50s with alopecia areata. Some clones in this sample may be carry-over from other donors' samples. Material: whole blood, obtained in connection with sensitization to the hapten diphenylcyclopropenone (DPC). Recombination linked TRBV16 to TRBJ1-5; 7 bases in the junction line up with TRBD1. The nucleotides read TGTGCCAGCAGCCAACGACAGGGTGGAGGACAGCCCCAGCATTTT. Translated, this is CASSQRQGGGQPQHF.